Sequencing of this TCR beta chain was carried out in a study of T cells after yellow fever vaccination. Deletions cut 2 bases from V and 4 bases from J, with 8 bases between. Germline lookup yields CDR1 SGHRS and CDR2 YFSETQ. The CDR3 totals 13 residues. From the 5' RACE reads, TCRdb called clonotypes with MiXCR, one entry per CDR3 protein. The sample holds 250,000 to 350,000 distinct CDR3 sequences, 3.5% to 4.5% seen once. This receptor was obtained from a man between 18 and 35 years old who received the YFV17D yellow fever vaccine. Sequences were derived from PBMCs, sampled 15 days after the yellow fever booster vaccination. This rearrangement joins TRBV5-1 to TRBJ2-3; possible D gene TRBD2, 5 bases. The CDR3 DNA reads as TGCGCCAGCAGCTTCCAACTAGCAGATACGCAGTATTTT. Residues: CASSFQLADTQYF. Filled out from reference TRBV5-1 and TRBJ2-3, the complete variable domain reads KAGVTQTPRYLIKTRGQQVTLSCSPISGHRSVSWYQQTPGQGLQFLFEYFSETQRNKGNFPGRFSGRQFSNSRSEMNVSTLELGDSALYLCASSFQLADTQYFGPGTRLTVL.